The 3 T cell receptor beta chains in this list originate from one sample, sequenced in a study of blood T cells in healthy people across ages. The authors ran a second PCR of 7 to 11 cycles using a sample-barcoded 5' primer and a J-beta primer mix. Each CDR3 protein gets one entry after TCRdb re-called the 5' RACE reads with MiXCR. The sample consists of 1.5 million to 1.8 million distinct CDR3 sequences, around 40% of them appearing once. The sequenced sample consisted of blood. All receptors derive from a woman aged 18-29 years in good health.

J is TRBJ2-1 and V is TRBV6-6; 8 bases are shared with TRBD2. Germline trimming cut 7 bases from V and 5 bases from J; bases unmatched to any gene: 4. Germline V gene lookup returns CDR1 MNHNY and CDR2 SVGAGI (reference sequence). The CDR3 covers 13 residues. CDR3 nucleotide sequence: TGTGCCAGCAATAGCGGGGTTAACAATGAGCAGTTCTTC. Residues: CASNSGVNNEQFF.

This chain links TRBV28 with TRBJ2-4; a possible D gene is TRBD2 (6 bases). The V gene's germline CDR1 is MDHEN and CDR2 SYDVKM. The CDR3 has 15 amino acids. V lost 3 bases to trimming and J lost 4 bases, with 13 bases between them. In DNA, the CDR3 is TGTGCCAGCAGTTTCGCCCAGGAGGGGAAAAACATTCAGTACTTC. This codes for CASSFAQEGKNIQYF.

The V gene is TRBV5-4, the J gene TRBJ1-1; tentative D call: TRBD1 (6 bases). Trimming removed 4 bases at V and 3 bases at J, with 16 bases between. Germline assignment: CDR1 SGHNT and CDR2 YYREEE (reference sequence). This CDR3 spans 15 amino acids. CDR3 bases: TGTGCCAGCAGCCCCCCCCCGGGACACCACACTGAAGCTTTCTTT. This codes for CASSPPPGHHTEAFF.